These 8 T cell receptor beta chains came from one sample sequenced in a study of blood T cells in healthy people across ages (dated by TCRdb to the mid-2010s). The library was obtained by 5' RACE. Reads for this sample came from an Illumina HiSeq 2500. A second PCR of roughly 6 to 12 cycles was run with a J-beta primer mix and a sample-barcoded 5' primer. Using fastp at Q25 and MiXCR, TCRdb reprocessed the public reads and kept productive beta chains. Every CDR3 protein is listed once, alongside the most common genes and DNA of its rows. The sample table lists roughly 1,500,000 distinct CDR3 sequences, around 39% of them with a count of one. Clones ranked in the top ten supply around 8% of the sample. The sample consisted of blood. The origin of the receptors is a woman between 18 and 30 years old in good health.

CDR3 sequence (DNA): TGCAGCGTTGATTTCTGGCCGGCGGAGACCCAGTACTTC. This codes for CSVDFWPAETQYF. The V call is TRBV29-1, the J call TRBJ2-5; D ambiguous. Germline CDR1 SQVTM, CDR2 ANQGSEA. There are 13 residues in the CDR3. Trimming stripped 3 bases from V and 5 bases from J, with 13 bases between. The full variable domain, its missing parts supplied by reference TRBV29-1 and TRBJ2-5, is SAVISQKPSRDICQRGTSLTIQCQVDSQVTMMFWYRQQPGQSLTLIATANQGSEATYESGFVIDKFPISRPNLTFSTLTVSNMSPEDSSIYLCSVDFWPAETQYFGPGTRLLVL.

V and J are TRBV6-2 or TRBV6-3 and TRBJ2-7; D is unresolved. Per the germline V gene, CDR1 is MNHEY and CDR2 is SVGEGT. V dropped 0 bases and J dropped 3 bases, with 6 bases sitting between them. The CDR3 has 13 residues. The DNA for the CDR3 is TGTGCCAGCAGTTACTCGAAGAGCTACGAGCAGTACTTC. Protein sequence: CASSYSKSYEQYF.

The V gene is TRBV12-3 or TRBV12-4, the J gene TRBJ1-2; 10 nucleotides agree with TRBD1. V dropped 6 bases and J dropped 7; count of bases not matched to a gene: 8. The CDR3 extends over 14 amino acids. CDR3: CASSRQGAVVGYTF. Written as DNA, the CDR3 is TGTGCCAGCAGCAGACAGGGGGCCGTGGTTGGCTACACCTTC.

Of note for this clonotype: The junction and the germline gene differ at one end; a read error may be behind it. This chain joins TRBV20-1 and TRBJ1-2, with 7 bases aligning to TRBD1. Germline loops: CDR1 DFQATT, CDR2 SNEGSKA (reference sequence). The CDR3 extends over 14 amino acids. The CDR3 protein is CSAREDRPHYSYTF. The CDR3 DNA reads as TGCAGTGCTAGAGAGGACAGGCCCCACTATAGCTACACCTTC.

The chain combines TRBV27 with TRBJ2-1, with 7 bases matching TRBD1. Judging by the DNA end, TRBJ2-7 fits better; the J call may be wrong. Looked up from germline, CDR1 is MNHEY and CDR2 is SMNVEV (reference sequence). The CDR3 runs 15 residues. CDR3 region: CASSNDRAAYNEQYF. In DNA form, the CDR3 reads TGTGCCAGCAGTAACGACAGGGCGGCCTACAATGAGCAGTACTTC.

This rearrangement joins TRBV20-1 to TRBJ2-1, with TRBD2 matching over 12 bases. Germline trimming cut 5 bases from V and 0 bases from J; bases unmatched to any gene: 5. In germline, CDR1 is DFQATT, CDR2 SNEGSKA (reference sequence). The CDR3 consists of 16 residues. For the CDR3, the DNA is TGCAGTGCTCCCGGACTAGCGGGGAGCTCCTACAATGAGCAGTTCTTC. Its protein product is CSAPGLAGSSYNEQFF.

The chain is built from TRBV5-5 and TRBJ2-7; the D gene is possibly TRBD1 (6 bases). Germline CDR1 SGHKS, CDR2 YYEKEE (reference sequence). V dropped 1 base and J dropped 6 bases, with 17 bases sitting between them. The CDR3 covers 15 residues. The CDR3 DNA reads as TGTGCCAGCAGCTTGATTTCGGGACAAGACTCCGAGCAGTACTTC. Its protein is CASSLISGQDSEQYF.

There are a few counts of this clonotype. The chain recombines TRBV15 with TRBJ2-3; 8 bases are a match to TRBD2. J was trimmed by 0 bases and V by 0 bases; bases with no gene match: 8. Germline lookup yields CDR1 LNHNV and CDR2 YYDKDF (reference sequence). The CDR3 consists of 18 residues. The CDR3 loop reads CATSREARGVTSTDTQYF. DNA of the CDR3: TGTGCCACCAGCAGAGAGGCGCGGGGGGTAACTAGCACAGATACGCAGTATTTT.